This entry is about one T cell receptor beta chain. Its antigen is as yet unknown. The germline V gene has CDR1 MRHNA and CDR2 SNTAGT. This CDR3 is 14 amino acids long. V was shortened by 0 bases and J by 6 bases, with 6 bases between the two germline ends. This sample is part of a study of monozygotic twins with cystic fibrosis. Overall study results and limits: In this small cohort, shared CDR3 numbers showed no association with age, concordance or disease severity. V usage most resembled the co-twin in 13 of 16 pairs. The repertoire was suggested to be naive-dominated, clonality median about 0.0095. Unrelated CF individuals shared fewer identical clonotypes than monozygotic CF twins.

TCRdb's copy holds only in-frame clones and misses some; the assay was immunoSEQ multiplex PCR. The sample contains some 33,000 clones, 90% to 95% of which appear only once. The V and J genes are TRBV6-4 and TRBJ1-6; D call uncertain. Sequenced input: blood. The TCR was taken from a boy younger than 10 with cystic fibrosis. The CDR3, as DNA: TGTGCCAGCAGTGACTCACCGACTAATTCACCCCTCCACTTT. Its translation is CASSDSPTNSPLHF.